These 18 T cell receptor beta chains originate from one sample sequenced in a study of Ad26.COV2.S vaccination and SARS-CoV-2 variants (TCRdb year 2021). The method was the immunoSEQ multiplex PCR assay. Held by TCRdb, this immuneACCESS table contains in-frame sequences only and omits some clones. Under half of the omission traces to an unresolved V gene where checked; the cause of the rest is unknown. This sample gives more than 300,000 clones in total; approximately 90% of them show up just once. The ten biggest clones cover roughly 5% of the sample. The intended sense of this specimen's treatment or condition label: 19 received Ad26.COV2.S at low or high dose, single or two shots; a few received placebo; per-sample allocation not given. For vaccine and placebo recipients, the sequenced repertoires came from samples collected on day 63 after the first injection. Material: peripheral blood, obtained in a trial of Ad26.COV2.S vaccine versus placebo. The receptors were sampled from a person aged 18 to 59 who received the Ad26.COV2.S COVID-19 vaccine or a placebo.

This chain joins TRBV5-5 and TRBJ2-1; D is perhaps TRBD1 (5 bases). Trimming shortened V by 1 base and J by 6 bases, and 14 bases separated the two germline ends. The CDR3 sequence is 15 residues long. Per germline, CDR1 SGHKS and CDR2 YYEKEE (reference sequence). CDR3: CASSLRQGLINEQFF. Written as DNA, the CDR3 is TGTGCCAGCAGCTTGAGGCAGGGTCTTATCAATGAGCAGTTCTTC.

V and J are TRBV4-2 and TRBJ2-3, with D perhaps matching TRBD2 (5 bases). This CDR3 spans 15 amino acids. The germline CDR1 and CDR2 sequences are LGHNA and YNFKEQ. The V and J ends lost 0 bases and 4 bases respectively, with 11 bases between them. The DNA for the CDR3 is TGTGCCAGCAGCCAAGAGCCAGCGGAGCCAGATACGCAGTATTTT. Its translation: CASSQEPAEPDTQYF.

The chain uses TRBV7-8 and TRBJ2-5, with D hard to call. This CDR3 has 12 amino acids. V gave up 4 bases and J gave up 6 bases, with 9 bases separating them. Germline lookup yields CDR1 SGHVS and CDR2 FQNEAQ. The CDR3 DNA reads TGTGCCAGCAGCTCGGGCCGGCAGACCCAGTACTTC. Its translation: CASSSGRQTQYF.

This chain uses TRBV5-1 with TRBJ2-3; 8 bases map to TRBD2. The CDR3 runs 15 residues. The junction had 7 bases not matched to a gene; V was cut back by 2 bases and J by 5 bases. Germline-derived CDR1 and CDR2 are SGHRS and YFSETQ. The CDR3 reads CASSFGSGTVDTQYF. DNA for the CDR3: TGCGCCAGCAGCTTCGGTAGCGGGACGGTAGATACGCAGTATTTT.

DNA of the CDR3: TGTGCCAGCTCGGAGCAAGAGACCCAGTACTTC. Its protein is CASSEQETQYF. This sequence joins TRBV6-6 and TRBJ2-5; no reliable D call. CDR3 size: 11 residues. Trimming shortened V by 8 bases and J by 2 bases, and 6 bases separated the two germline ends. Looked up from germline, CDR1 is MNHNY and CDR2 is SVGAGI (reference sequence).

This chain links TRBV21-1 with TRBJ2-7; TRBD2, as called in the table, went unchecked against the DNA. TRBV21-1 is flagged as a pseudogene. The CDR3 runs to 11 residues. Here the CDR3 reads CARTPPYEQYF. As DNA, the CDR3 is TGTGCCAGGACTCCTCCCTACGAGCAGTACTTC.

In regard to this clone: One junction end disagrees with the germline gene, perhaps due to a read error. The rearrangement links TRBV7-9 to TRBJ2-1; weak D call: TRBD1 (7 bases). The V gene's germline CDR1 is SEHNR and CDR2 FQNEAQ (reference sequence). The CDR3 consists of 15 residues. The chain's CDR3 is CVSSLALTGRYEQFF. DNA for the CDR3: TGTGTCAGCAGCTTAGCATTGACAGGGAGGTATGAGCAGTTCTTC.

This rearrangement joins TRBV10-3 to TRBJ2-7; 10 bases are shared with TRBD2. CDR1 is ENHRY and CDR2 is SYGVKD in the germline V gene. There are 15 residues in the CDR3. The junction had 11 bases not matched to a gene; V was cut back by 7 bases and J by 5 bases. DNA for the CDR3: TGTGCCATCACCAGAGGCACTAGCGGGGATGACGAGCAGTACTTC. The encoded protein is CAITRGTSGDDEQYF.

This clone was seen more than once but under ten times. V usage is TRBV10-2 and J usage is TRBJ1-1; D remains ambiguous. V was pared by 7 bases and J by 1 base, with 7 bases between. Germline V gene lookup returns CDR1 WSHSY and CDR2 SAAADI. The CDR3 loop spans 12 amino acids. The CDR3 region has the DNA TGCGCCAGCAAGTACGGGAACACTGAAGCTTTCTTT. This gives the protein CASKYGNTEAFF.

The chain couples TRBV2 to TRBJ1-1; 9 bases are a match to TRBD1. CDR3 length: 16 amino acids. After removal of 7 bases from V and 1 base from J, the junction contained 10 bases not matched to a gene. Germline CDR1 is SNHLY and CDR2 is FYNNEI. The CDR3 nucleotides read TGTGCCAGCAATCCGGGACAGGGTGGATGGAACACTGAAGCTTTCTTT. Protein: CASNPGQGGWNTEAFF. Full variable domain (missing parts from reference TRBV2 and TRBJ1-1): EPEVTQTPSHQVTQMGQEVILRCVPISNHLYFYWYRQILGQKVEFLVSFYNNEISEKSEIFDDQFSVERPDGSNFTLKIRSTKLEDSAMYFCASNPGQGGWNTEAFFGQGTRLTVV.

This CDR3 is CASNQGPGGVDEQFF. The CDR3 region has the DNA TGTGCCAGCAACCAAGGGCCAGGGGGAGTAGATGAGCAGTTCTTC. V gene TRBV2 combines with J gene TRBJ2-1; 7 bases align to TRBD1. The germline CDR1 and CDR2 sequences are SNHLY and FYNNEI. The trim removed 7 bases at V and 8 bases at J, leaving 14 bases unmatched. This CDR3 is built from 15 residues. Combining the CDR3 with reference TRBV2 and TRBJ2-1 gives the whole variable domain EPEVTQTPSHQVTQMGQEVILRCVPISNHLYFYWYRQILGQKVEFLVSFYNNEISEKSEIFDDQFSVERPDGSNFTLKIRSTKLEDSAMYFCASNQGPGGVDEQFFGPGTRLTVL.

The chain uses TRBV6-5 and TRBJ1-2; D is uncertain. This CDR3 has 12 residues. The germline V gene has CDR1 MNHEY and CDR2 SVGAGI. Trimming pared 4 bases from V and 7 bases from J, leaving 10 bases between. The CDR3 reads CASSLGRGGYTF. CDR3 in DNA: TGTGCCAGCAGTTTAGGACGAGGTGGCTACACCTTC.

The chain is built from TRBV4-3 and TRBJ1-1, with 10 bases lining up with TRBD1. Germline CDR1 LGHNA, CDR2 YSLEER. This CDR3 has 16 residues. With V trimmed by 2 bases and J by 1 base, 4 bases remained unmatched. The CDR3 DNA reads as TGCGCCAGCAGCCAAATGGGACAGGGGTCGAACACTGAAGCTTTCTTT. Encoded protein: CASSQMGQGSNTEAFF.

V usage is TRBV4-1 and J usage is TRBJ1-1, with a tentative D call TRBD1 (5 bases). The germline CDR1 and CDR2 sequences are MGHRA and YSYEKL. The CDR3 is 16 residues long. Trimming left V 0 bases short and J 1 base short, with 12 bases between. CDR3 in amino acids: CASSQETGTQNTEAFF. The CDR3 DNA is TGCGCCAGCAGCCAAGAGACCGGGACCCAGAACACTGAAGCTTTCTTT.

This clone was counted once. CDR3 nucleotide sequence: TGTGCCAGCAGCTTACAGCCCCAAGAGACCCAGTACTTC. Protein product: CASSLQPQETQYF. The chain has TRBV7-2 and TRBJ2-5; D remains ambiguous. CDR1 and CDR2 (germline): SGHTA, FQGNSA. This CDR3 has 13 amino acids. Deletions cut 2 bases from V and 1 base from J, with 5 bases between. Full variable domain (missing parts from reference TRBV7-2 and TRBJ2-5): GAGVSQSPSNKVTEKGKDVELRCDPISGHTALYWYRQSLGQGLEFLIYFQGNSAPDKSGLPSDRFSAERTGGSVSTLTIQRTQQEDSAVYLCASSLQPQETQYFGPGTRLLVL.

The genes are TRBV2 and TRBJ1-2; no firm D call. V was shortened by 7 bases and J by 2 bases, with 11 bases between the two germline ends. The CDR3 spans 13 residues. From germline, CDR1 is SNHLY and CDR2 FYNNEI. Here the CDR3 reads CASKGRTNYGYTF. The DNA of the CDR3 is TGTGCCAGCAAGGGCAGGACCAACTATGGCTACACCTTC.

The gene calls are TRBV10-1 and TRBJ2-3; 10 bases match TRBD2. The V segment lost 3 bases and the J segment 4 bases; nucleotides outside the gene matches: 7. This CDR3 spans 16 amino acids. Per the germline V gene, CDR1 is WNHNN and CDR2 is SYGVQD (reference sequence). The CDR3 region has the DNA TGCGCCAGCAGTGAAATGGCTAGCGGGAGCGCAGATACGCAGTATTTT. This codes for CASSEMASGSADTQYF.

The V and J genes are TRBV15 and TRBJ2-2, with 7 bases fitting TRBD1. V lost 5 bases and J lost 4; bases outside the gene matches: 10. Germline CDR1 LNHNV, CDR2 YYDKDF (reference sequence). The CDR3 extends over 16 amino acids. The CDR3 DNA reads as TGTGCCACCAGCCTCAGGACAGGTTACGCCACCGGGGAGCTGTTTTTT. Translated: CATSLRTGYATGELFF.